The rows below give T cell receptor beta chains drawn from one sample of a study of cytomegalovirus exposure and HLA in healthy donors. TCRdb's copy holds only in-frame clones and misses some; the assay was immunoSEQ multiplex PCR. The sample holds over 65,000 clones; approximately 77% are singletons and the top ten take more than 7%. Sequenced material: PBMCs. Every receptor here comes from a woman aged 25-40 years in good health and CMV-seropositive. CDR3s include the opening cysteine and the closing phenylalanine or tryptophan. Fields, in order: D gene, V gene, clone size, J gene, CDR3 DNA, CDR3 protein. D genes are given only for firm matches. Size is omitted from some rows. Given values are once, few, many or a class for expanded clones.

d_gene: -
v_gene: TRBV2
abundance: few
j_gene: TRBJ2-3
CDR3nt: TGTGCCAGCAGTGACACCTCTAGAAATCCCGTCCGTACGCAGTATTTT
CDR3aa: CASSDTSRNPVRTQYF

d_gene: TRBD2
v_gene: TRBV2
abundance: -
j_gene: TRBJ2-7
CDR3nt: TGTGCCAGAGGGACTAGCGGGACGAGCTCCTACGAGCAGTACTTC
CDR3aa: CARGTSGTSSYEQYF

d_gene: -
v_gene: TRBV2
abundance: -
j_gene: TRBJ2-7
CDR3nt: TGTGCCAGCAGTGACCCGTGGCGGGACCGGACCTACGAGCAGTACTTC
CDR3aa: CASSDPWRDRTYEQYF

d_gene: -
v_gene: TRBV19
abundance: -
j_gene: TRBJ1-5
CDR3nt: TGTGCCAGTAGTATTCTAGGTAAGGGGTATAGCAATCAGCCCCAGCATTTT
CDR3aa: CASSILGKGYSNQPQHF

d_gene: -
v_gene: TRBV29-1
abundance: -
j_gene: TRBJ2-1
CDR3nt: TGCAGCGTTGAAGAAGGGGCGGGATGGGGTGAGCAGTTCTTC
CDR3aa: CSVEEGAGWGEQFF

d_gene: -
v_gene: TRBV5-1
abundance: few
j_gene: TRBJ2-2
CDR3nt: TGCGCCAGCAGCTTGGACAGCACCGGGGAGCTGTTTTTT
CDR3aa: CASSLDSTGELFF

d_gene: -
v_gene: TRBV4-3
abundance: -
j_gene: TRBJ2-6
CDR3nt: TGCGCCAGCAGCCAGGGTACAGTGTCCTCTGGGGCCAACGTCCTGACTTTC
CDR3aa: CASSQGTVSSGANVLTF

d_gene: -
v_gene: TRBV6-6
abundance: -
j_gene: TRBJ1-2
CDR3nt: TGTGCCAGCAGTCGAAAAAGGGAGGGGAACTATGGCTACACCTTC
CDR3aa: CASSRKREGNYGYTF

d_gene: TRBD1
v_gene: TRBV4-3
abundance: few
j_gene: TRBJ1-5
CDR3nt: TGCGCCAGCAGCCAAGATAACGTAGGGGGCCATCGCAATCAGCCCCAGCATTTT
CDR3aa: CASSQDNVGGHRNQPQHF

d_gene: -
v_gene: TRBV6-1
abundance: -
j_gene: TRBJ2-7
CDR3nt: TGTGCCAGCAGTGAGGCAGTCGCTGCTGGGCAGTACTTC
CDR3aa: CASSEAVAAGQYF

d_gene: -
v_gene: TRBV7-8
abundance: -
j_gene: TRBJ1-1
CDR3nt: TGTGCCAGCAGCTCCGACAGGCTCACGAAGAGGACTGAAGCTTTCTTT
CDR3aa: CASSSDRLTKRTEAFF

d_gene: -
v_gene: TRBV7-9
abundance: many
j_gene: TRBJ1-5
CDR3nt: TGTGCCACCTCGATCTACAGGTCGCCCAATCAGCCCCAGCATTTT
CDR3aa: CATSIYRSPNQPQHF

d_gene: -
v_gene: TRBV10-3
abundance: -
j_gene: TRBJ2-3
CDR3nt: TGTGCCATCAGTGAGTCGCAGGGATGGGGAACAGATACGCAGTATTTT
CDR3aa: CAISESQGWGTDTQYF

d_gene: TRBD1
v_gene: TRBV6-5
abundance: few
j_gene: TRBJ1-1
CDR3nt: TGTGCCAGCAGTTACGCCGACAGGGCCACTGAAGCTTTCTTT
CDR3aa: CASSYADRATEAFF

d_gene: -
v_gene: TRBV7-6
abundance: -
j_gene: TRBJ2-2
CDR3nt: TGTGCCAGCAGCAAGAGGGCGCTGGCAGTGTACACCGGGGAGCTGTTTTTT
CDR3aa: CASSKRALAVYTGELFF

d_gene: TRBD1
v_gene: TRBV7-3
abundance: -
j_gene: TRBJ1-5
CDR3nt: TGTGCCAGCAGCCAGGACAGGGGACAGCCCCAGCATTTT
CDR3aa: CASSQDRGQPQHF

d_gene: -
v_gene: TRBV21-1
abundance: -
j_gene: TRBJ1-2
CDR3nt: TGTGCCAGCAGCCCTTGGAAGACTTTC
CDR3aa: CASSPWKTF

d_gene: TRBD1
v_gene: TRBV6-1
abundance: -
j_gene: TRBJ1-1
CDR3nt: TGTGCCAGAGACAGGGGAACTGAAGCTTTCTTT
CDR3aa: CARDRGTEAFF

d_gene: -
v_gene: TRBV27
abundance: once
j_gene: TRBJ1-1
CDR3nt: TGTGCCAGCAGTTTCGGGGGAAACACTGAAGCTTTCTTT
CDR3aa: CASSFGGNTEAFF

d_gene: TRBD2
v_gene: TRBV11-2
abundance: once
j_gene: TRBJ2-2
CDR3nt: TGTGCCAGCACCCTAGAGGGCTCGCTCGGGGGGAGCACCGGGGAGCTGTTTTTT
CDR3aa: CASTLEGSLGGSTGELFF

d_gene: TRBD2
v_gene: TRBV18
abundance: -
j_gene: TRBJ2-7
CDR3nt: TGTGCCAGCTCCCCGGCAGCGGGGGCAGGGCTTTCCTACGAGCAGTACTTC
CDR3aa: CASSPAAGAGLSYEQYF

d_gene: TRBD2
v_gene: TRBV29-1
abundance: -
j_gene: TRBJ2-1
CDR3nt: TGCAGCGTTGAGGGGCAGGCGGGAGGGCCCTACAATGAGCAGTTCTTC
CDR3aa: CSVEGQAGGPYNEQFF

d_gene: -
v_gene: TRBV28
abundance: few
j_gene: TRBJ1-4
CDR3nt: TGTGCCAGCAGTTCCCAACTTAATGAAAAACTGTTTTTT
CDR3aa: CASSSQLNEKLFF

d_gene: -
v_gene: TRBV7-2
abundance: -
j_gene: TRBJ1-5
CDR3nt: TGTGCCAGCAGCTTAGGCAGACTTCTTAGCAATCAGCCCCAGCATTTT
CDR3aa: CASSLGRLLSNQPQHF

d_gene: TRBD1
v_gene: TRBV25-1
abundance: -
j_gene: TRBJ2-1
CDR3nt: TGTGCCAGCAGTGGTCGGACAGGGCCCGCGGAGGGGCATGAGCAGTTCTTC
CDR3aa: CASSGRTGPAEGHEQFF

d_gene: TRBD1
v_gene: TRBV5-1
abundance: -
j_gene: TRBJ1-1
CDR3nt: TGCGCCAGCAGGAATCCGGGACAGGGACTTGAAGCTTTCTTT
CDR3aa: CASRNPGQGLEAFF

d_gene: -
v_gene: TRBV7-2
abundance: -
j_gene: TRBJ2-1
CDR3nt: TGTGCCTGGGGGCGTCTCTTAACTTACAATGAGCAGTTCTTC
CDR3aa: CAWGRLLTYNEQFF

d_gene: TRBD2
v_gene: TRBV9
abundance: -
j_gene: TRBJ2-2
CDR3nt: TGTGCCAGCAGCGTAGAGGGGAGGGCCGGGGAGCTGTTTTTT
CDR3aa: CASSVEGRAGELFF

d_gene: TRBD2
v_gene: TRBV27
abundance: once
j_gene: TRBJ2-7
CDR3nt: TGTGCCAGCAGTTTATTGTCTCCGGGAGGGCACTACGAGCAGTACTTC
CDR3aa: CASSLLSPGGHYEQYF

d_gene: -
v_gene: TRBV6-5
abundance: few
j_gene: TRBJ1-3
CDR3nt: TGTGCCAGCAGTTACTCCCGGTTGTCCTCTGGAAACACCATATATTTT
CDR3aa: CASSYSRLSSGNTIYF

d_gene: -
v_gene: TRBV28
abundance: -
j_gene: TRBJ2-7
CDR3nt: TGTGCCAGCAGTTTATGGGCTCTCGAGCAGTACTTC
CDR3aa: CASSLWALEQYF

d_gene: -
v_gene: TRBV21-1
abundance: -
j_gene: TRBJ1-2
CDR3nt: TGTGCCAGCAGCGAGGGGGCGGGGCCAAAGGGGGGCTACACCTTC
CDR3aa: CASSEGAGPKGGYTF

d_gene: TRBD1
v_gene: TRBV7-2
abundance: -
j_gene: TRBJ2-1
CDR3nt: TGTGCCAGCAGCTCTATCCCCGCAGGGGGCAAATACAATGAGCAGTTCTTC
CDR3aa: CASSSIPAGGKYNEQFF

d_gene: TRBD1
v_gene: TRBV5-4
abundance: -
j_gene: TRBJ2-1
CDR3nt: TGTGCCAGCAGTCTACAGGGGGCTGGGAATGAGCAGTTCTTC
CDR3aa: CASSLQGAGNEQFF

d_gene: TRBD2
v_gene: TRBV7-3
abundance: -
j_gene: TRBJ2-2
CDR3nt: TGTGCCAGCAGCGGGCCCCTAGCGGGGAACACCGGGGAGCTGTTTTTT
CDR3aa: CASSGPLAGNTGELFF

d_gene: TRBD2
v_gene: TRBV6-6
abundance: -
j_gene: TRBJ2-2
CDR3nt: TGTGCCAGCAGTTATGGGGGCGGGAGGGCCAACGGGGAGCTGTTTTTT
CDR3aa: CASSYGGGRANGELFF

d_gene: -
v_gene: TRBV4-1
abundance: -
j_gene: TRBJ2-3
CDR3nt: TGCGCCAGCAGCCAAGAACAGCGGAACACAGATACGCAGTATTTT
CDR3aa: CASSQEQRNTDTQYF

d_gene: -
v_gene: TRBV11-2
abundance: -
j_gene: TRBJ2-7
CDR3nt: TGTGCCAGCAGCTTAGATCGCAGCTCCTACGAGCAGTACTTC
CDR3aa: CASSLDRSSYEQYF

d_gene: -
v_gene: TRBV14
abundance: -
j_gene: TRBJ1-5
CDR3nt: TGTGCCAGCAGCCAAGGGGGAGGCAATCAGCCCCAGCATTTT
CDR3aa: CASSQGGGNQPQHF

d_gene: -
v_gene: TRBV5-1
abundance: -
j_gene: TRBJ2-7
CDR3nt: TGCGCCAGCAGCGTGCAGGGGGGCGTAACCTACGAGCAGTACTTC
CDR3aa: CASSVQGGVTYEQYF

d_gene: -
v_gene: TRBV28
abundance: -
j_gene: TRBJ2-2
CDR3nt: TGTGCCAGCAGTTTCTCTGGCCAGAACACCGGGGAGCTGTTTTTT
CDR3aa: CASSFSGQNTGELFF

d_gene: TRBD2
v_gene: TRBV5-1
abundance: -
j_gene: TRBJ2-7
CDR3nt: TGCGCCAGCAGCCGAGCGGGAAACTACGAGCAGTACTTC
CDR3aa: CASSRAGNYEQYF

d_gene: -
v_gene: TRBV4-3
abundance: -
j_gene: TRBJ1-3
CDR3nt: TGCGCCAGCAGCCACATCACCCCCCCCACACAGGCGGCTGGAAACACCATATATTTT
CDR3aa: CASSHITPPTQAAGNTIYF

d_gene: TRBD1
v_gene: TRBV5-1
abundance: -
j_gene: TRBJ2-7
CDR3nt: TGCGCCAGCAGCTTGGAGGGGGCCCAGTACGAGCAGTACTTC
CDR3aa: CASSLEGAQYEQYF

d_gene: TRBD2
v_gene: TRBV7-8
abundance: -
j_gene: TRBJ2-7
CDR3nt: TGTGCCAGCAGTCCCCTAGCGGGAGGTTCCTACGAGCAGTACTTC
CDR3aa: CASSPLAGGSYEQYF

d_gene: TRBD1
v_gene: TRBV28
abundance: few
j_gene: TRBJ1-2
CDR3nt: TGTGCCAGTGGCGAAACAGGAAGGGACAGGCTGGTACAGGGCTACACCTTC
CDR3aa: CASGETGRDRLVQGYTF

d_gene: TRBD1
v_gene: TRBV6-5
abundance: -
j_gene: TRBJ2-1
CDR3nt: TGTGCCAGCAGCGTGGGACAGGGGTTTTACAATGAGCAGTTCTTC
CDR3aa: CASSVGQGFYNEQFF

d_gene: TRBD2
v_gene: TRBV19
abundance: -
j_gene: TRBJ2-7
CDR3nt: TGTGCCAGTAGTTGGACTAGCGGGACCTACGAGCAGTACTTC
CDR3aa: CASSWTSGTYEQYF